This T cell receptor beta chain is drawn from a study of T-cell reconstitution after alpha-beta-depleted transplantation in children. Unique molecular identifiers tagged the TCRbeta library. MiXCR, run by TCRdb on the PCR reads, gives a single entry per CDR3 protein. The table lists around 360,000 distinct CDR3 sequences, about a tenth of them singletons, with 2.4% in the top ten. The source was PBMCs from the stem cell graft donor, collected from the stem cell graft. The TCR originated in a human donor who donated a stem cell graft to a child with acute lymphoblastic leukemia.

CDR3 sequence: CASSVWGSNEQFF. The CDR3 bases are TGTGCCAGCAGTGTTTGGGGTTCCAATGAGCAGTTCTTC. The rearrangement uses TRBV6-1 and TRBJ2-1; D unclear. Germline-derived CDR1 and CDR2 are MNHNS and SASEGT. The CDR3 totals 13 residues. Between the trimmed V and J ends, which lost 4 bases and 6 bases, there was a span of 10 bases.